The 21 T cell receptor beta chains below come from one sample, sequenced in a study of blood T cell repertoires in COVID-19 (dated by TCRdb to 2018 to 2021). Library construction relied on the immunoSEQ multiplex PCR assay. Here the immuneACCESS table is served through TCRdb, limited to in-frame sequences with V and J called. Missing clones are a known gap in these copies; in checked studies unresolved V genes cover under half, and the rest lacks a known reason. Within this sample are some 400,000 clones, with roughly 86% of them counted one time only. More than 1% of the sample belongs to the ten largest clones. Material for sequencing was peripheral blood. All receptors derive from a human donor with acute or convalescent COVID-19. The donor label of this sample is uncertain.

This chain connects TRBV6-5 to TRBJ1-2, with 7 bases identical to TRBD1. CDR1 MNHEY and CDR2 SVGAGI come from the germline V gene. The CDR3 runs 13 residues. Trimming cost V 6 bases and J 4 bases; bases outside gene matches: 5. The CDR3 sequence: CASSQGQTYGYTF. In nucleotides, the CDR3 is TGTGCCAGCAGCCAGGGACAGACCTATGGCTACACCTTC.

To note about this clone: Other nucleotide sequences in the sample specify the same CDR3. This chain uses TRBV18 with TRBJ1-6, with 7 bases fitting TRBD1. Germline V gives CDR1 KGHSH, CDR2 LQKENI. The CDR3 is made up of 14 amino acids. J gave up 7 bases and V 6 bases, and 6 bases lay outside the gene matches. The CDR3 sequence: CASSPGTENSPLHF. The CDR3 bases are TGTGCCAGCTCCCCGGGGACAGAGAATTCACCCCTCCACTTT.

V gene TRBV19 combines with J gene TRBJ1-3; D gene uncertain. Germline lookup yields CDR1 LNHDA and CDR2 SQIVND (reference sequence). The CDR3 length is 18 residues. Trimming removed 0 bases at V and 0 bases at J, with 15 bases between. CDR3 in amino acids: CASSIDLFERSSGNTIYF. The CDR3 DNA is TGTGCCAGTAGTATAGATCTATTCGAGCGAAGCTCTGGAAACACCATATATTTT.

This sequence joins TRBV5-1 and TRBJ2-1; TRBD1 aligns across 8 bases. CDR3 length: 13 residues. With V trimmed by 6 bases and J by 7 bases, 6 bases remained unmatched. From germline, CDR1 is SGHRS and CDR2 YFSETQ. In DNA form, the CDR3 reads TGCGCCAGCATGACTCGACAGGGGAATGAGCAGTTCTTC. This sequence encodes CASMTRQGNEQFF. Full variable domain (rest looked up from reference TRBV5-1 and TRBJ2-1): KAGVTQTPRYLIKTRGQQVTLSCSPISGHRSVSWYQQTPGQGLQFLFEYFSETQRNKGNFPGRFSGRQFSNSRSEMNVSTLELGDSALYLCASMTRQGNEQFFGPGTRLTVL.

This chain links TRBV30 with TRBJ1-1; 7 nucleotides match TRBD1. V trimming: 3 bases; J trimming: 2 bases; junction bases outside the gene matches: 9. The length of the CDR3 is 15 residues. Germline assignment: CDR1 GTSNPN and CDR2 SVGIG (reference sequence). CDR3 residues: CAWSGTVILNTEAFF. The CDR3 nucleotides read TGTGCCTGGAGCGGGACAGTGATACTAAACACTGAAGCTTTCTTT. The whole variable domain, filled in from reference TRBV30 and TRBJ1-1, reads SQTIHQWPATLVQPVGSPLSLECTVEGTSNPNLYWYRQAAGRGLQLLFYSVGIGQISSEVPQNLSASRPQDRQFILSSKKLLLSDSGFYLCAWSGTVILNTEAFFGQGTRLTVV.

This clone was seen only once. This sequence joins TRBV5-1 and TRBJ1-6; D not certain. Germline loops: CDR1 SGHRS, CDR2 YFSETQ. CDR3 length equals 14 residues. With 4 bases removed from V and 0 bases from J, the gap between germline ends came to 5 bases. DNA of the CDR3: TGCGCCAGCAGCAGCCGCTCCTATAATTCACCCCTCCACTTT. This sequence encodes CASSSRSYNSPLHF. The whole variable domain, remainder taken from reference TRBV5-1 and TRBJ1-6, is KAGVTQTPRYLIKTRGQQVTLSCSPISGHRSVSWYQQTPGQGLQFLFEYFSETQRNKGNFPGRFSGRQFSNSRSEMNVSTLELGDSALYLCASSSRSYNSPLHFGNGTRLTVT.

The rearrangement joins TRBV18 to TRBJ1-2; D not resolved. V was shortened by 7 bases and J by 3 bases, with 12 bases between the two germline ends. The germline CDR1 and CDR2 sequences are KGHSH and LQKENI. The CDR3 runs to 13 residues. CDR3 nucleotides: TGTGCCAGCTTCGATCACGGGGACTATGGCTACACCTTC. Its translation: CASFDHGDYGYTF.

This chain joins TRBV23-1 and TRBJ1-4, with D possibly being TRBD1 (6 bases). TRBV23-1 is identified as an open reading frame with a role that is uncertain. V gave up 3 bases and J gave up 7 bases, with 15 bases separating them. This CDR3 contains 15 residues. CDR3 sequence (DNA): TGCGCCAGCAGTCACCACAGGGACCTTAGTGAAAAACTGTTTTTT. It encodes CASSHHRDLSEKLFF.

The chain links TRBV28 to TRBJ1-5; D is unresolved. The CDR3 is 15 amino acids. The V gene lost 7 bases and the J gene lost 6 bases, with 19 bases spanning the gap. The germline V gene encodes CDR1 MDHEN and CDR2 SYDVKM. The chain's CDR3 is CASTRPAVVGQPQHF. Written as DNA, the CDR3 is TGTGCCAGCACCAGGCCGGCAGTAGTTGGTCAGCCCCAGCATTTT.

This chain uses TRBV24-1 with TRBJ1-1, with D maybe TRBD1 (6 bases). This CDR3 has 13 residues. The V gene lost 2 bases and the J gene lost 3 bases, with 6 bases spanning the gap. The germline V gene has CDR1 KGHDR and CDR2 SFDVKD. The DNA for the CDR3 is TGTGCCACCAGTGATTGGACAGACACTGAAGCTTTCTTT. Protein product: CATSDWTDTEAFF.

The chain uses TRBV28 and TRBJ2-1; 9 bases map to TRBD1. Trimming took 5 bases from V and 5 from J; bases not matched to a gene: 10. Germline CDR1 reads MDHEN; CDR2 reads SYDVKM. The CDR3 is 16 residues long. The CDR3 nucleotides read TGTGCCAGCAGTCCTTCCGGGACAGGGAGGAACAATGAGCAGTTCTTC. Its translation: CASSPSGTGRNNEQFF.

This clone has more than one count but fewer than ten. The chain combines TRBV4-1 with TRBJ2-1; 8 bases are a match to TRBD2. V lost 4 bases and J lost 9; bases outside the gene matches: 14. The V gene's germline CDR1 is MGHRA and CDR2 YSYEKL. The CDR3 consists of 16 residues. The CDR3 is CASSREPGTRSGEQFF. The CDR3 DNA reads TGCGCCAGCAGCCGCGAGCCCGGGACTAGGAGTGGTGAGCAGTTCTTC.

V gene TRBV13 combines with J gene TRBJ1-1; 10 nucleotides match TRBD1. Per the germline V gene, CDR1 is PRHDT and CDR2 is FYEKMQ (reference sequence). CDR3 length: 15 residues. J gave up 6 bases and V 5 bases, and 9 bases lay outside the gene matches. This chain's CDR3 is CASSATGTGASEAFF. The CDR3 DNA reads TGTGCCAGCAGCGCAACCGGGACAGGGGCTTCTGAAGCTTTCTTT.

The J gene is TRBJ2-1, the V gene TRBV4-1; 7 nucleotides agree with TRBD2. The CDR3 loop spans 15 amino acids. Trimming cost V 4 bases and J 4 bases; bases outside gene matches: 7. Germline V gene sequence: CDR1 MGHRA, CDR2 YSYEKL. CDR3 in DNA: TGCGCCAGCAGCCCGGGCGGGAGTTCTTACAATGAGCAGTTCTTC. It is translated as CASSPGGSSYNEQFF.

J is TRBJ2-2 and V is TRBV14; TRBD2 matches 7 bases. V dropped 4 bases and J dropped 6; count of bases not matched to a gene: 2. The CDR3 spans 13 residues. Germline values: CDR1 SGHDN, CDR2 FVKESK. The DNA for the CDR3 is TGTGCCAGCAGCCCTAGCGGTGCCGGGGAGCTGTTTTTT. The encoded protein is CASSPSGAGELFF.

V gene TRBV28 combines with J gene TRBJ1-3; possible D gene TRBD1, 6 bases. CDR3 length: 13 residues. Trimming shortened V by 7 bases and J by 4 bases, and 11 bases separated the two germline ends. From germline, CDR1 is MDHEN and CDR2 SYDVKM. Written as DNA, the CDR3 is TGTGCCAGCACCTTCAGGGGAGGAAACACCATATATTTT. Translated, it gives CASTFRGGNTIYF.

This chain joins TRBV7-2 and TRBJ2-2, with TRBD2 matching 7 bases. The trim removed 5 bases at V and 0 bases at J, leaving 12 bases unmatched. This CDR3 is 18 amino acids long. CDR1 and CDR2 from the germline V gene are SGHTA and FQGNSA. The CDR3 protein is CASSHPKRGVSNTGELFF. The CDR3 coding sequence is TGTGCCAGCAGCCACCCGAAGCGGGGTGTATCGAACACCGGGGAGCTGTTTTTT.

As concerns this clone: Other DNA sequences of this sample code for an identical CDR3. This chain uses TRBV28 with TRBJ1-2; unclear D gene. The V end lost 2 bases, the J end lost 4 bases, and 14 bases lay between the germline ends. The V gene's germline CDR1 is MDHEN and CDR2 SYDVKM. This CDR3 contains 15 residues. CDR3 in amino acids: CASSLQIRGGYGYTF. In DNA form, the CDR3 reads TGTGCCAGCAGTTTACAGATCCGGGGTGGCTATGGCTACACCTTC.

The chain has TRBV25-1 and TRBJ1-6, with 8 bases fitting TRBD1. Germline CDR1 MGHDK, CDR2 SYGVNS. The CDR3 has 15 amino acids. V shed 1 base, J shed 10 bases, and the junction held 6 bases outside the gene matches. CDR3 sequence: CASSELDREGSPLHF. CDR3 coding DNA: TGTGCCAGCAGTGAATTGGACAGGGAAGGCTCACCCCTCCACTTT.

The rearrangement links TRBV6-6 to TRBJ1-4; TRBD1 aligns across 9 bases. The trim removed 5 bases at V and 8 bases at J, leaving 18 bases unmatched. The CDR3 runs 18 residues. CDR1 MNHNY and CDR2 SVGAGI come from the germline V gene (reference sequence). The CDR3: CASSLLRMNRGRKEKLFF. As DNA, the CDR3 is TGTGCCAGCAGTCTTCTACGAATGAACAGGGGGCGTAAGGAAAAACTGTTTTTT.

This chain uses TRBV6-5 with TRBJ1-2; 9 bases map to TRBD1. The ends lost 6 bases at V and 4 bases at J; junction bases unmatched: 3. This CDR3 spans 13 amino acids. CDR1 and CDR2 from the germline V gene are MNHEY and SVGAGI. CDR3: CASRVTGGYGYTF. The CDR3 DNA sequence: TGTGCCAGCAGGGTGACAGGGGGCTATGGCTACACCTTC.